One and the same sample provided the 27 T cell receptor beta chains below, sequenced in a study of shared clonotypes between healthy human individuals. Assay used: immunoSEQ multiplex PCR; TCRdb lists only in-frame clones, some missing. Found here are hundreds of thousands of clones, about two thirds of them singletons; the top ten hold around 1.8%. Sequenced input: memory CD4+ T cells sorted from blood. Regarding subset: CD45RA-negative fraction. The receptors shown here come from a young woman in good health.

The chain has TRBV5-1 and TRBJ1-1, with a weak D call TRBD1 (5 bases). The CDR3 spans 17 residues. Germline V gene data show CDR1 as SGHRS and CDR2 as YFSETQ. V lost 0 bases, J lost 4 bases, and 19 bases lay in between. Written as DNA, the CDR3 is TGCGCCAGCAGCTTGGTAGGGGTTGGGTCCGGAAGCACTGAAGCTTTCTTT. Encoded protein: CASSLVGVGSGSTEAFF.

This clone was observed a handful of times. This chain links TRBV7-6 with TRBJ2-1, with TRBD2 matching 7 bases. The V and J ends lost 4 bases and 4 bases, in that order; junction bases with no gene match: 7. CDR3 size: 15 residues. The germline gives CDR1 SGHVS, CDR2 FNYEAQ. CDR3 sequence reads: CASSSRLAEYNEQFF. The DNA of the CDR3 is TGTGCCAGCAGCTCAAGACTAGCAGAATACAATGAGCAGTTCTTC. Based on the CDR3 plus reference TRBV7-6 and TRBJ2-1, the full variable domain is GAGVSQSPRYKVTKRGQDVALRCDPISGHVSLYWYRQALGQGPEFLTYFNYEAQQDKSGLPNDRFSAERPEGSISTLTIQRTEQRDSAMYRCASSSRLAEYNEQFFGPGTRLTVL.

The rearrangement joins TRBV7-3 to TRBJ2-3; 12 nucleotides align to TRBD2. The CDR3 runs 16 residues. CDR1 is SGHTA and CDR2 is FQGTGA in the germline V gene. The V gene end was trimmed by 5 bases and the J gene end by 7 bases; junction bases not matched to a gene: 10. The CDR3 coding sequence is TGTGCCAGCAGCCTAAGGACTAGCGGGAAGTCGAATACGCAGTATTTT. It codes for CASSLRTSGKSNTQYF.

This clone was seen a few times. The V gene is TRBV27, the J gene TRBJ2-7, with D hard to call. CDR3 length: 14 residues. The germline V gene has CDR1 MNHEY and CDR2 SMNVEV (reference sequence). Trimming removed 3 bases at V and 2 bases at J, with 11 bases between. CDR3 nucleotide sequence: TGTGCCAGCAGTTTTTCTGCAGGCCCCTACGAGCAGTACTTC. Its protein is CASSFSAGPYEQYF.

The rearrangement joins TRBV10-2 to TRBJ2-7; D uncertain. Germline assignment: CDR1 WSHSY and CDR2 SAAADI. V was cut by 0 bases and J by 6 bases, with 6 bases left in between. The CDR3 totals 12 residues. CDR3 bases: TGCGCCAGCAGTGAGTCATCTGCCGAGCAGTACTTC. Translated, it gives CASSESSAEQYF.

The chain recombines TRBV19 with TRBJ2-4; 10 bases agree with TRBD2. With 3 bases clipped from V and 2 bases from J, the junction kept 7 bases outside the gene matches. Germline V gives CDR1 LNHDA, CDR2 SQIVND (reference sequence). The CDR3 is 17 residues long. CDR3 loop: CASSISSGRATKNIQYF. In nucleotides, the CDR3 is TGTGCCAGTAGTATCTCCAGCGGGAGGGCCACCAAAAACATTCAGTACTTC.

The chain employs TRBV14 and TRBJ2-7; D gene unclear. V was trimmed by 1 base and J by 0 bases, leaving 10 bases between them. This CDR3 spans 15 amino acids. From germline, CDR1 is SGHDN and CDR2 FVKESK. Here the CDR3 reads CASSQGGFYSYEQYF. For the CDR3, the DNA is TGTGCCAGCAGCCAAGGGGGTTTCTACTCCTACGAGCAGTACTTC.

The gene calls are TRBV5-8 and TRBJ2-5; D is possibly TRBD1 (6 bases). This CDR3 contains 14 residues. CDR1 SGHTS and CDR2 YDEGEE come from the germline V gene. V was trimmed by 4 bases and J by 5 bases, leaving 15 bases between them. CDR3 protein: CASSPGDIAETQYF. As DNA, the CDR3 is TGTGCCAGCAGCCCAGGGGACATTGCTGAGACCCAGTACTTC.

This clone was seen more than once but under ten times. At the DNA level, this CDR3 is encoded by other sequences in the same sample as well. CDR3 nucleotides: TGTGCCAGCAGTGATCAGGGTATATCCTACGAGCAGTACTTC. It translates to CASSDQGISYEQYF. This chain connects TRBV6-1 to TRBJ2-7; D is possibly TRBD1 (5 bases). Germline V gene lookup returns CDR1 MNHNS and CDR2 SASEGT. The germline V and J ends were trimmed by 3 bases and 1 base, with 10 bases remaining between them. This CDR3 is built from 14 residues.

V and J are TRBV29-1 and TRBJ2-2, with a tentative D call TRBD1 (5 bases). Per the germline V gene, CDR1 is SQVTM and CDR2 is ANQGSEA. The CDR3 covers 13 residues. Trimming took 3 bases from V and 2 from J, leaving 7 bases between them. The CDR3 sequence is CSVDRENTGELFF. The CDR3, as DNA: TGCAGCGTTGACAGGGAAAACACCGGGGAGCTGTTTTTT.

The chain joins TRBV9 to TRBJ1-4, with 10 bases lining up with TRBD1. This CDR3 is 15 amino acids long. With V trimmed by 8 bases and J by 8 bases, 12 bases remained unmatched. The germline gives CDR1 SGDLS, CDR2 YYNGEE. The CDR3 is CARTLTGTGAEKLFF. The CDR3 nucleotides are TGTGCCAGAACTCTAACCGGGACAGGGGCCGAAAAACTGTTTTTT.

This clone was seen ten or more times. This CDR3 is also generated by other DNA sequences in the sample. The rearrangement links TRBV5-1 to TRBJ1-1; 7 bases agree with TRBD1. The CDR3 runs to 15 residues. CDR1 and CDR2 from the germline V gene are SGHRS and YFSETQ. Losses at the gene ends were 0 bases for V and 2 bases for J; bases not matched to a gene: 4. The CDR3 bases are TGCGCCAGCAGCTTGGGAGACAGGGATAACACTGAAGCTTTCTTT. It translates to CASSLGDRDNTEAFF.

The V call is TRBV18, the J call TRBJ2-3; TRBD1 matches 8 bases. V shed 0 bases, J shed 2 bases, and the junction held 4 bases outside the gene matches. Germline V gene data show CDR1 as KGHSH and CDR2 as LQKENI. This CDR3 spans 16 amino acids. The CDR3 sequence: CASSPPRQGTTDTQYF. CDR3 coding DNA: TGTGCCAGCTCACCACCAAGACAGGGGACCACAGATACGCAGTATTTT.

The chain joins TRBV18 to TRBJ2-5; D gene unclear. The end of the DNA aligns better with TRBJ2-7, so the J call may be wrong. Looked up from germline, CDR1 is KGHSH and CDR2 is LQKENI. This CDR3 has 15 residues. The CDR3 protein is CASSPEGWSSYEQYF. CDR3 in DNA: TGTGCCAGCTCACCGGAAGGATGGAGCTCCTACGAGCAGTACTTC.

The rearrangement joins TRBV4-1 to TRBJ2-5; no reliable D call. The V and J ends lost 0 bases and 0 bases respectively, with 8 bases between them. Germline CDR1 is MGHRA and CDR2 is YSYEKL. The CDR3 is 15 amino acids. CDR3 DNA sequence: TGCGCCAGCAGCCAAGATTTTGGCTACCAAGAGACCCAGTACTTC. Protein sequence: CASSQDFGYQETQYF.

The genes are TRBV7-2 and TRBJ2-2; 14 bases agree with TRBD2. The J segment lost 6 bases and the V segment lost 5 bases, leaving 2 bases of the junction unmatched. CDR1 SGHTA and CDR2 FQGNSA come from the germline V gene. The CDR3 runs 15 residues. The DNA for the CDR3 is TGTGCCAGCAGCAGACTAGCGGGAGGGGCCGGGGAGCTGTTTTTT. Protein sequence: CASSRLAGGAGELFF.

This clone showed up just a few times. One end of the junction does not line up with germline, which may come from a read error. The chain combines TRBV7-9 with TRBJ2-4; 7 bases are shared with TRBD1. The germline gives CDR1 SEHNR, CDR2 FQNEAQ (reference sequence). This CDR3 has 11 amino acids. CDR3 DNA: TGTGCCAGCAGCCGTGGGACAGTTCTGGCCTTC. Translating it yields CASSRGTVLAF.

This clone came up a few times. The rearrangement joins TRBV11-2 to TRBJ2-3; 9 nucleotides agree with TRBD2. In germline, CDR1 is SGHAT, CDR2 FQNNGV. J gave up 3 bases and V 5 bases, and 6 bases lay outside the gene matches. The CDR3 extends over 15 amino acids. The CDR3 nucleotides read TGTGCCAGCAGCGGTAGCGGGAGCCGGACAGATACGCAGTATTTT. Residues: CASSGSGSRTDTQYF.

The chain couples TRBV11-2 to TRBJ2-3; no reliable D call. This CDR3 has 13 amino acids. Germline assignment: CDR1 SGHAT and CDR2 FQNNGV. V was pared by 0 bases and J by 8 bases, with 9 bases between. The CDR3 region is CASSLDVSGTQYF. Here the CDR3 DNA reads TGTGCCAGCAGCTTAGACGTTTCCGGTACGCAGTATTTT.

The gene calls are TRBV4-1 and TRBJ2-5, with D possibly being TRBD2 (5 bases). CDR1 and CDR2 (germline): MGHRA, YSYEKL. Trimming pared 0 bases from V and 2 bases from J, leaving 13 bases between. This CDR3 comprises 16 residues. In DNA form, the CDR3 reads TGCGCCAGCAGCCAAGATATACAGCGGATACAAGAGACCCAGTACTTC. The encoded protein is CASSQDIQRIQETQYF.

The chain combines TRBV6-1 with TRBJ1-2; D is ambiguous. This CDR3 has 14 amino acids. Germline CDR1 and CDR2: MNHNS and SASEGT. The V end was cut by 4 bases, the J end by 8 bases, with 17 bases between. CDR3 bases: TGTGCCAGCAGTGGTGAGGGCCTCCGGGGAGGCTACACCTTC. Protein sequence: CASSGEGLRGGYTF.

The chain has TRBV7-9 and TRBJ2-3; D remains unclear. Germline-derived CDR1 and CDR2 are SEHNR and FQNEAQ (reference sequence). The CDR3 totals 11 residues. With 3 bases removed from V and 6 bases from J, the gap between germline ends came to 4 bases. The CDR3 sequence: CASSFEDTQYF. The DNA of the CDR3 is TGTGCCAGCAGCTTTGAGGATACGCAGTATTTT.

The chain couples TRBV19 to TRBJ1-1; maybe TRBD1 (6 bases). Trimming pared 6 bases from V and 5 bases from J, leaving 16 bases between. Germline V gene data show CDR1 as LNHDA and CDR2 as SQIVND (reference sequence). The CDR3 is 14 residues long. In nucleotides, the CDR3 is TGTGCCAGTAGCCTAGGGGGGCTGGAGACTGAAGCTTTCTTT. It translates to CASSLGGLETEAFF.

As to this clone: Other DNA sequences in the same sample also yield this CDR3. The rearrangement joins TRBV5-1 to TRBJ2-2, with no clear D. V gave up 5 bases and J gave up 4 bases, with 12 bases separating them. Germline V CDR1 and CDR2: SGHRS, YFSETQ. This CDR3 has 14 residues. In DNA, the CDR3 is TGCGCCAGCAGTCCGGGCTCGAGCACCGGGGAGCTGTTTTTT. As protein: CASSPGSSTGELFF.

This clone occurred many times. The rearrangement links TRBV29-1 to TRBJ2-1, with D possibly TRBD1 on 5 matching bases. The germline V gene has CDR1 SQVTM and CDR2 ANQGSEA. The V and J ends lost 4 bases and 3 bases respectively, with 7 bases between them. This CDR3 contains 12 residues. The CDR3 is CSVGQSYNEQFF. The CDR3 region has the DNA TGCAGCGTTGGACAGAGCTACAATGAGCAGTTCTTC.

The CDR3 coding sequence is TGTGCCAGTACTGATCGGGAGCGATACAATGAGCAGTTCTTC. Translating it yields CASTDRERYNEQFF. This chain connects TRBV19 to TRBJ2-1, with D perhaps TRBD2 (6 bases). V was trimmed by 7 bases and J by 4 bases, leaving 14 bases between them. CDR3 size: 14 residues. Germline CDR1 LNHDA, CDR2 SQIVND (reference sequence).

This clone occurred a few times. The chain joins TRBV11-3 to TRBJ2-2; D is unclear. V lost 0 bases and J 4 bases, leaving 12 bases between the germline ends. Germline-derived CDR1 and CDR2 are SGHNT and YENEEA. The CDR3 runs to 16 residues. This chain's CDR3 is CASSLDSLRTTGELFF. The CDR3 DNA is TGTGCCAGCAGCTTAGATTCCCTTAGGACCACCGGGGAGCTGTTTTTT. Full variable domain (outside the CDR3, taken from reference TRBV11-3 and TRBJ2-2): EAGVVQSPRYKIIEKKQPVAFWCNPISGHNTLYWYLQNLGQGPELLIRYENEEAVDDSQLPKDRFSAERLKGVDSTLKIQPAELGDSAVYLCASSLDSLRTTGELFFGEGSRLTVL.